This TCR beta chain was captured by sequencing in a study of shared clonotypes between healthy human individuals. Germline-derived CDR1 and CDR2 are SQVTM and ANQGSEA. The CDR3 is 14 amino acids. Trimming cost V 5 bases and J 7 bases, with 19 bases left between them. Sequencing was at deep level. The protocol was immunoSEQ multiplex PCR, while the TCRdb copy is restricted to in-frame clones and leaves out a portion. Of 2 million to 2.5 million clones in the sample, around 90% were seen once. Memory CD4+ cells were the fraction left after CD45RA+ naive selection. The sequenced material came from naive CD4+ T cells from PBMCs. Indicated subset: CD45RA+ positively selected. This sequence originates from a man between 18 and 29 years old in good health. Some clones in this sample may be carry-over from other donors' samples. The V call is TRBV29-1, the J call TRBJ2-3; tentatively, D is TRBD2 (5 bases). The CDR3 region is CSVRRDRTWHTQYF. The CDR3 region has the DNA TGCAGCGTTCGCCGGGATCGAACTTGGCATACGCAGTATTTT.